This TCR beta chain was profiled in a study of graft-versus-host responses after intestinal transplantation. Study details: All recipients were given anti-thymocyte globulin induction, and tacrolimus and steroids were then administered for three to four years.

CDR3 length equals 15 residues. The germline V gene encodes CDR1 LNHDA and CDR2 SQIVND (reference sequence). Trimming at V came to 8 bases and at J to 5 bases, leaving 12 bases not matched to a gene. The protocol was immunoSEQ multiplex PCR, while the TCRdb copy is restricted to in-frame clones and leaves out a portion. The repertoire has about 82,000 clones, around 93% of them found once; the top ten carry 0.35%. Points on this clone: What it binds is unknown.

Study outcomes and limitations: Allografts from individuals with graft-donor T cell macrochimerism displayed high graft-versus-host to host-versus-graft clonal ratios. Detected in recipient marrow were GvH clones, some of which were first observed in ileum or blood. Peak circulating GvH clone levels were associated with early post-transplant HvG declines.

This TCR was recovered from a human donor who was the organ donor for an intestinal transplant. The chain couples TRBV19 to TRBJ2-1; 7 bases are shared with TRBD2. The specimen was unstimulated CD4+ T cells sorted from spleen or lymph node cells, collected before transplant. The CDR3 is CASSRGTIANNEQFF. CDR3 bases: TGTGCCAGTTCCCGTGGGACTATCGCAAACAATGAGCAGTTCTTC.